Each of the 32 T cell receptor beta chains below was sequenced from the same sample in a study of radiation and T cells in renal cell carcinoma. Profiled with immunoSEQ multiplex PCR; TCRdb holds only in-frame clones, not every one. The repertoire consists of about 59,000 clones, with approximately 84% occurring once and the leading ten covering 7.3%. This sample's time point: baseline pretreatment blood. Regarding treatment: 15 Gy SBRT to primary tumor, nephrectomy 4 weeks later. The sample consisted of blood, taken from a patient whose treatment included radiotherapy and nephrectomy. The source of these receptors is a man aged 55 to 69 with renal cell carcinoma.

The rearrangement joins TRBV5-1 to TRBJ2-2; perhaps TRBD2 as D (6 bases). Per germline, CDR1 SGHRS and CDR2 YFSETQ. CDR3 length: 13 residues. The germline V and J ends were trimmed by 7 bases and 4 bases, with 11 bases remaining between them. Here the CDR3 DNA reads TGCGCCAGCTCCCGGGAGCCCACCGGGGAGCTGTTTTTT. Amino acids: CASSREPTGELFF.

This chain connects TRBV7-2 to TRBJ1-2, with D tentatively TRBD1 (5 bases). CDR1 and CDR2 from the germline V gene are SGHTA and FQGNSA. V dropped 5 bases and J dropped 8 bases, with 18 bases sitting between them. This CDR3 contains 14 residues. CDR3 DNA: TGTGCCAGCAGCCTAGAGGGGCAGGGTAAAGGCTACACCTTC. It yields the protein CASSLEGQGKGYTF.

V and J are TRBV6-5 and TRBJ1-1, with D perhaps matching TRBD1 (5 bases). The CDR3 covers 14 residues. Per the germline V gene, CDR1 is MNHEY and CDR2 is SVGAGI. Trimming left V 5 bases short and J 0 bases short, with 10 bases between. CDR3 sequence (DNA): TGTGCCAGCAGTCGGGGGTTCCTGAACACTGAAGCTTTCTTT. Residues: CASSRGFLNTEAFF.

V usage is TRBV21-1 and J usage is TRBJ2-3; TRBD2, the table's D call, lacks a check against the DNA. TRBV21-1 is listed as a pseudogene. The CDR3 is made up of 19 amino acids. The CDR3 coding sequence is TGTGCCAGCAGCAAAGAAGGACTAGCGGGGGGGCCTAGCACAGATACGCAGTATTTT. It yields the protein CASSKEGLAGGPSTDTQYF.

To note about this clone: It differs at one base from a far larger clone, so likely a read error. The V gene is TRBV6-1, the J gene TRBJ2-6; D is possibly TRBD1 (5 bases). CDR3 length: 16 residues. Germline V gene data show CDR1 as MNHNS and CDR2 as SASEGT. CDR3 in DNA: TGTGCCAGCTGTGAAGACTGGGGCCCCGGGGCCAACGTCCTGACTTTC. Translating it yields CASCEDWGPGANVLTF.

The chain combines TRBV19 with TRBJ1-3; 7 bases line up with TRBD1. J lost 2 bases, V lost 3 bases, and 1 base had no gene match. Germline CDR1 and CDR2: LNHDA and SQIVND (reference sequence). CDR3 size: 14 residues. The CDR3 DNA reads TGTGCCAGTAGTATCCAGGGGGCTGGAAACACCATATATTTT. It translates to CASSIQGAGNTIYF. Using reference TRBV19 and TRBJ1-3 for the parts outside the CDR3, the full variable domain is DGGITQSPKYLFRKEGQNVTLSCEQNLNHDAMYWYRQDPGQGLRLIYYSQIVNDFQKGDIAEGYSVSREKKESFPLTVTSAQKNPTAFYLCASSIQGAGNTIYFGEGSWLTVV.

The CDR3 sequence is CASSQEEVQETQYF. CDR3 coding DNA: TGCGCCAGCAGCCAAGAGGAGGTCCAAGAGACCCAGTACTTC. The gene calls are TRBV4-1 and TRBJ2-5; a weak D match, TRBD2 (5 bases). The CDR3 is 14 residues long. CDR1 and CDR2 (germline): MGHRA, YSYEKL. V was pared by 0 bases and J by 1 base, with 6 bases between.

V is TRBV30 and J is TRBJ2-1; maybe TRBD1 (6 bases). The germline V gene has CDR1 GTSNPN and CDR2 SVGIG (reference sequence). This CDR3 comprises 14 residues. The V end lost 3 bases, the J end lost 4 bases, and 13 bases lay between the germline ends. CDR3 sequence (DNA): TGTGCCTGGAGACCCCATCAGGGGTACAATGAGCAGTTCTTC. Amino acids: CAWRPHQGYNEQFF.

CDR3 sequence: CASRRRQGSGTDTQYF. Here the CDR3 DNA reads TGCGCCAGCAGACGCCGGCAGGGGTCTGGCACAGATACGCAGTATTTT. This sequence joins TRBV5-1 and TRBJ2-3; possibly TRBD1 for D (6 bases). CDR1 is SGHRS and CDR2 is YFSETQ in the germline V gene. Trimming took off 5 bases at V and 1 base at J, with 17 bases between the two ends. The CDR3 covers 16 residues.

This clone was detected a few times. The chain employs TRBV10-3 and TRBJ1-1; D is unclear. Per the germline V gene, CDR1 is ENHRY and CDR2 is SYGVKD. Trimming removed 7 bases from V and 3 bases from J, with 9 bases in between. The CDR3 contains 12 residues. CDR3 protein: CAIKMEDTEAFF. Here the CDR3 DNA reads TGTGCCATCAAGATGGAAGACACTGAAGCTTTCTTT.

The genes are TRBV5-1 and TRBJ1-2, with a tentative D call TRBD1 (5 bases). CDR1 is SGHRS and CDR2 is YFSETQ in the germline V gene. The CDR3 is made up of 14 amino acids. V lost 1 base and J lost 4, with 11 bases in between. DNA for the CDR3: TGCGCCAGCAGCTTGACCAGGGAGGGCTATGGCTACACCTTC. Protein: CASSLTREGYGYTF.

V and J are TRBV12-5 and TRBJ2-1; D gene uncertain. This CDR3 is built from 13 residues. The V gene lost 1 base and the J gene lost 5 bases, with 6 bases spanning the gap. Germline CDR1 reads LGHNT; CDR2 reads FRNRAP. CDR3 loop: CASGLGNHNEQFF. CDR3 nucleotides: TGTGCTAGTGGTTTGGGAAACCACAATGAGCAGTTCTTC.

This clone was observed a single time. As DNA, the CDR3 is TGCGCCAGCAGCTTGGGGAGGGTAAACACCGGGGAGCTGTTTTTT. Amino acid sequence: CASSLGRVNTGELFF. The rearrangement joins TRBV5-1 to TRBJ2-2, with D perhaps TRBD2 (6 bases). CDR3 length: 15 amino acids. V was clipped by 0 bases and J by 2 bases, with 8 bases between them. The germline CDR1 and CDR2 sequences are SGHRS and YFSETQ.

In DNA, the CDR3 is TGTGCCAGCAGTTTTGGAGGGTTTGAAAAACTGTTTTTT. This encodes CASSFGGFEKLFF. The chain uses TRBV27 and TRBJ1-4; D unclear. The germline CDR1 and CDR2 sequences are MNHEY and SMNVEV (reference sequence). The CDR3 covers 13 residues. Trimming removed 3 bases from V and 7 bases from J, with 9 bases in between.

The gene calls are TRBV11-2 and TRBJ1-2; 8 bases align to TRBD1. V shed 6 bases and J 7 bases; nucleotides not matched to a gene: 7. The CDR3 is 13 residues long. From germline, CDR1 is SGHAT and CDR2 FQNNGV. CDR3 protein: CASSPDRGLGYTF. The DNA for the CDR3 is TGTGCCAGCAGTCCTGACAGGGGTCTTGGCTACACCTTC.

The CDR3 nucleotides are TGTGCCAGCAGCAGCGGGGAGAGCTACGAGCAGTACTTC. As protein: CASSSGESYEQYF. The J gene is TRBJ2-7, the V gene TRBV7-8; 7 nucleotides match TRBD2. Germline V CDR1 and CDR2: SGHVS, FQNEAQ. V gave up 5 bases and J gave up 3 bases; unmatched junction bases: 4. This CDR3 has 13 residues.

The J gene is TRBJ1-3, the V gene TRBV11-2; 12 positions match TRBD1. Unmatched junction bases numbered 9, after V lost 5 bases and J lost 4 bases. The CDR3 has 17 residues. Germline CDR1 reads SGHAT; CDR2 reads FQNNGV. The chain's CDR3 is CASSHAGDRGLGNTIYF. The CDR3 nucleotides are TGTGCCAGCAGCCACGCCGGGGACAGGGGGCTCGGAAACACCATATATTTT.

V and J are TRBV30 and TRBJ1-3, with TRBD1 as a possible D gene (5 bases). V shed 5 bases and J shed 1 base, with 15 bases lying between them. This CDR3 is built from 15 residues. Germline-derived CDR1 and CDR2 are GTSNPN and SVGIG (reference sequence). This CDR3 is CAWHPYRWSGNTIYF. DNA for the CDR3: TGTGCCTGGCACCCATACAGGTGGTCTGGAAACACCATATATTTT.

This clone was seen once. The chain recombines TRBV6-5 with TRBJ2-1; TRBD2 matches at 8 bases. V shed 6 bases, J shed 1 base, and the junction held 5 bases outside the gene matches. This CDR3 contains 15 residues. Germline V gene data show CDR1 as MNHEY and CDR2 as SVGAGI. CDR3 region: CASSRGGGSYNEQFF. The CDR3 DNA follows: TGTGCCAGCAGCCGCGGCGGGGGGTCCTACAATGAGCAGTTCTTC.

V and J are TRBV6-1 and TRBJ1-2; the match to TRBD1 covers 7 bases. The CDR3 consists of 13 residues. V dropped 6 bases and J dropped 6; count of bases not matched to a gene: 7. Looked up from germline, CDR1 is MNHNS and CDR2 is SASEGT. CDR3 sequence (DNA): TGTGCCAGCAGGGAGACAGGGCACAATGGCTACACCTTC. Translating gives CASRETGHNGYTF.

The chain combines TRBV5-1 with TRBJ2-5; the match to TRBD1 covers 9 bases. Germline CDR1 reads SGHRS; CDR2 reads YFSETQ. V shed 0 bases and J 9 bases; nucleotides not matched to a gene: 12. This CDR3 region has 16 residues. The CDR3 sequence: CASSLEGTGYGMAQYF. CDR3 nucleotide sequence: TGCGCCAGCAGCTTGGAAGGGACAGGGTACGGAATGGCCCAGTACTTC.

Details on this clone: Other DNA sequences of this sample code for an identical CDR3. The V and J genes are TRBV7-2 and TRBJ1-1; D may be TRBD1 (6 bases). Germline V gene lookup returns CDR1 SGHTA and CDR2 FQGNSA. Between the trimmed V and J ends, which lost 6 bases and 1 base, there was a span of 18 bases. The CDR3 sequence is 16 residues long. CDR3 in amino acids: CASSSSGEVWNTEAFF. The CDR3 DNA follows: TGTGCCAGCAGTAGCTCAGGGGAGGTCTGGAACACTGAAGCTTTCTTT.

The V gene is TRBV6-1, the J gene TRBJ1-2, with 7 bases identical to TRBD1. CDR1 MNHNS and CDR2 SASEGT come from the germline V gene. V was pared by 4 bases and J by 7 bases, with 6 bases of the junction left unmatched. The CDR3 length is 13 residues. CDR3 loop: CASSGTGKGGYTF. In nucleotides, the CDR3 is TGTGCCAGCAGTGGGACAGGAAAAGGTGGCTACACCTTC.

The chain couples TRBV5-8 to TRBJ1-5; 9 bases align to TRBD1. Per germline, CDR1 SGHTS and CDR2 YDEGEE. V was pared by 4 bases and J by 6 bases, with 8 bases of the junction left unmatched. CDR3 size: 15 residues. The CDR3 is CASSILGQGPQPQHF. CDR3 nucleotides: TGTGCCAGCAGCATCCTTGGACAGGGGCCTCAGCCCCAGCATTTT.

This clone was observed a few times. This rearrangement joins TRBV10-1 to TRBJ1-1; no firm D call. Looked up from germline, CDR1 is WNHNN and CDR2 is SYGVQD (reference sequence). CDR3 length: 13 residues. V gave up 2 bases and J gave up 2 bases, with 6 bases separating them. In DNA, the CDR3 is TGCGCCAGCAGTGAGACAGTCAACACTGAAGCTTTCTTT. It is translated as CASSETVNTEAFF.

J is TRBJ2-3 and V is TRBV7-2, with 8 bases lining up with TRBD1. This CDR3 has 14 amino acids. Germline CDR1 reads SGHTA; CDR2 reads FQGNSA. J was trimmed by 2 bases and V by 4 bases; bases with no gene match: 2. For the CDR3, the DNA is TGTGCCAGCAGCTCGGGACAGGCCACAGATACGCAGTATTTT. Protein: CASSSGQATDTQYF.

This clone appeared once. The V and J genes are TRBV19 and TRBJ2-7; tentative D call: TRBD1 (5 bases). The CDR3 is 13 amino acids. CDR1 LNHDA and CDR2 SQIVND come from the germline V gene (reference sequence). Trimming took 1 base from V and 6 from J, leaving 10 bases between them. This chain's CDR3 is CASSIGLQGEQYV. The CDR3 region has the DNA TGTGCCAGTAGTATAGGACTCCAGGGCGAGCAGTACGTC.

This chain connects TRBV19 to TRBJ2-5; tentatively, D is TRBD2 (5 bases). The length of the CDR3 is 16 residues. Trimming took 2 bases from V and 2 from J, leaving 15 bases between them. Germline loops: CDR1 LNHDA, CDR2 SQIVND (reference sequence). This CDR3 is CASSIRSRGLQETQYF. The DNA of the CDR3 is TGTGCCAGTAGTATAAGGTCTCGGGGATTACAAGAGACCCAGTACTTC.

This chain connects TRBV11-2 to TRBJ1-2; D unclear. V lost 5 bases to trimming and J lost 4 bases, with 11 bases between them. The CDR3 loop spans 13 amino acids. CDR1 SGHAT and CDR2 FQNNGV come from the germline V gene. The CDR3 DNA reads TGTGCCAGCAGCGATCTGAGACGCTATGGCTACACCTTC. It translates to CASSDLRRYGYTF.

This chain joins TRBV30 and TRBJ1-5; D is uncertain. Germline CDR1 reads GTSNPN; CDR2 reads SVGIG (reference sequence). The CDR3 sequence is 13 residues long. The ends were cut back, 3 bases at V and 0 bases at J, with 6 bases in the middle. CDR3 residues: CAWSKYSNQPQHF. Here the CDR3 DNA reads TGTGCCTGGAGCAAATATAGCAATCAGCCCCAGCATTTT.

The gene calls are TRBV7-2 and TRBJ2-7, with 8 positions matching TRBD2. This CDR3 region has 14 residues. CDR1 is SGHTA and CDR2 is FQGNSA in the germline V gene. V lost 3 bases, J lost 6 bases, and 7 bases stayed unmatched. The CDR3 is CASSLVVAGIEQYF. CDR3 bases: TGTGCCAGCAGCTTGGTGGTAGCGGGGATCGAGCAGTACTTC. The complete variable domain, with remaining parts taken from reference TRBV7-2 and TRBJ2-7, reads GAGVSQSPSNKVTEKGKDVELRCDPISGHTALYWYRQSLGQGLEFLIYFQGNSAPDKSGLPSDRFSAERTGGSVSTLTIQRTQQEDSAVYLCASSLVVAGIEQYFGPGTRLTVT.

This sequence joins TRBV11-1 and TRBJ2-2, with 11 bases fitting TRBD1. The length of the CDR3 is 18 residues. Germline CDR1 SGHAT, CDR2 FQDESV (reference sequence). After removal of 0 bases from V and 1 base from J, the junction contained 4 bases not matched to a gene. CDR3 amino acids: CASSLALGTGGNTGELFF. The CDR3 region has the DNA TGTGCCAGCAGCTTAGCGCTCGGGACAGGGGGGAACACCGGGGAGCTGTTTTTT.